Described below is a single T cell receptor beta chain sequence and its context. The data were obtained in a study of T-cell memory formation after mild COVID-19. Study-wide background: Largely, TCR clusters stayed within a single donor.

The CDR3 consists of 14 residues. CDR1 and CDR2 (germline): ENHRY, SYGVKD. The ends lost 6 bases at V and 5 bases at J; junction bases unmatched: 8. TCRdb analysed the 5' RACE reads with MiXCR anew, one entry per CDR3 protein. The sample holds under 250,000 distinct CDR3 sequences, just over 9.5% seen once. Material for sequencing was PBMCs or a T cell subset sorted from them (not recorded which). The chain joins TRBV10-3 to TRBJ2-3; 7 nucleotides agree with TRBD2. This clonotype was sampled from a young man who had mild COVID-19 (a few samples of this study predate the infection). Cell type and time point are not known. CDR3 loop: CAIRSGPGGDTQYF. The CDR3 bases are TGTGCCATCAGGAGCGGGCCGGGAGGAGATACGCAGTATTTT.